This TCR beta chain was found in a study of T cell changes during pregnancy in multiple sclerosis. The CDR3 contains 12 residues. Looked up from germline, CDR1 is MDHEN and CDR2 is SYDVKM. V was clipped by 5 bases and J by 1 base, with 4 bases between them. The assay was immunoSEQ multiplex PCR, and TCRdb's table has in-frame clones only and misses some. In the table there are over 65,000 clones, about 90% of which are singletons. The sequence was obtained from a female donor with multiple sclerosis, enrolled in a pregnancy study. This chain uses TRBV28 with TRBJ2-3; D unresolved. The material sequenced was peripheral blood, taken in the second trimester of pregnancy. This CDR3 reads CASSLRTDTQYF. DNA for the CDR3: TGTGCCAGCAGTCTTCGCACAGATACGCAGTATTTT. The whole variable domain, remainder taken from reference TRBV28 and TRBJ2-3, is DVKVTQSSRYLVKRTGEKVFLECVQDMDHENMFWYRQDPGLGLRLIYFSYDVKMKEKGDIPEGYSVSREKKERFSLILESASTNQTSMYLCASSLRTDTQYFGPGTRLTVL.